This T cell receptor (beta chain) was identified during a study of shared clonotypes between healthy human individuals. Study-wide results and caveats: Naive subsets usually exceeded memory subsets in estimated richness. Generation probabilities were higher for clonotypes shared across all four sorted-subset donors than for unshared ones.

Remarks on this clone: What it binds is unknown.

The germline CDR1 and CDR2 sequences are SGHRS and YFSETQ. This CDR3 is built from 14 residues. V was cut by 1 base and J by 3 bases, with 9 bases left in between. Genomic DNA of every subset was divided equally among multiple immunoSEQ plates. Authors' methods: Junction-only sequences produced by ImmunoSEQ had no quality scores, so filtering differed. The data were produced by immunoSEQ multiplex PCR, yet TCRdb's version contains in-frame clones alone and is incomplete. D and trimming were read from the DNA, whereas the V and J calls and clone size are those reported in that table. This sample has over a million clones, with approximately 78% found just once.

Sequences were obtained from memory CD4+ T cells from PBMCs. Subset given: CD45RA-negative fraction. This chain uses TRBV5-1 with TRBJ2-3; no clear D gene. The source of this sequence is a man between 18 and 35 years old in good health. Some clones in this sample may be carry-over from other donors' samples. This CDR3 is CASSLTAPTDTQYF. The CDR3 DNA follows: TGCGCCAGCAGCTTGACAGCGCCGACAGATACGCAGTATTTT.